Given below is one TCR beta chain in context. What it recognizes is unknown. The sample belongs to a study of Ad26.COV2.S vaccination and SARS-CoV-2 variants. This table comes from immunoSEQ multiplex PCR, and its TCRdb copy is limited to in-frame clones, with some not included. This sample has about 97,000 clones; 80% occur once, and the top ten carry roughly 17%. General study findings and limits: Breadth and depth estimates from TCRs may understate total T cell responses. Vaccine recipients posted higher spike-specific TCR breadth than their placebo counterparts.

The CDR3 is 13 amino acids. V lost 1 base and J lost 6, with 7 bases in between. CDR1 and CDR2 (germline): SGHTA, FQGNSA. This receptor was taken from a human donor who had recovered from COVID-19. The sample was peripheral blood, taken after recovery from COVID-19. The chain uses TRBV7-2 and TRBJ1-5, with D uncertain. CDR3 residues: CASSLDSGQPQHF. In DNA form, the CDR3 reads TGTGCCAGCAGCTTAGACTCCGGTCAGCCCCAGCATTTT.